The next 23 T cell receptor beta chains were all read from a single sample in a study of identical twins (dated by TCRdb to between 2015 and 2016). Library preparation employed 5' RACE. Reads for this sample came from an Illumina HiSeq 2000. Using fastp trimming at Q25 and MiXCR clonotype assembly, TCRdb reanalyzed the public sequencing data and kept in-frame beta chains. Each CDR3 protein gets just one entry, which takes the most common genes and DNA from the rows behind it. For this sample the table gives roughly 710,000 distinct CDR3 sequences, of which roughly 6.2% were detected only once. The ten largest clones add up to around 1.9% of the sample. The sample consisted of naive T cells sorted from blood. Reading the label with the study, this specimen's cell subset or site is: cells isolated with a human naive T-cell isolation kit. These receptors were taken from a man between 18 and 29 years old in good health.

This chain uses TRBV20-1 with TRBJ2-7, with D possibly being TRBD2 (6 bases). The CDR3 length is 17 residues. Germline CDR1 DFQATT, CDR2 SNEGSKA (reference sequence). Trimming removed 1 base from V and 5 bases from J, with 24 bases in between. Here the CDR3 reads CSARGGGGKTLRHEQYF. CDR3 DNA: TGCAGTGCTAGAGGGGGAGGCGGGAAGACCCTACGTCACGAGCAGTACTTC.

At least ten counts were recorded for this clonotype. The rearrangement joins TRBV10-1 to TRBJ1-1; D perhaps matches TRBD1 (5 bases). Trimming pared 0 bases from V and 1 base from J, leaving 6 bases between. This CDR3 has 14 amino acids. Germline CDR1 is WNHNN and CDR2 is SYGVQD (reference sequence). As DNA, the CDR3 is TGCGCCAGCAGTGAGTCGGGACCGAACACTGAAGCTTTCTTT. This sequence encodes CASSESGPNTEAFF.

This clonotype showed up just a few times. This chain connects TRBV3-1 to TRBJ2-3, with 12 bases identical to TRBD2. The ends lost 5 bases at V and 6 bases at J; junction bases unmatched: 9. Germline CDR1 reads LGHDT; CDR2 reads YNNKEL (reference sequence). CDR3 size: 16 residues. CDR3 loop: CASSSWTSGDADTQYF. CDR3 sequence (DNA): TGTGCCAGCAGCTCATGGACTAGCGGGGACGCGGATACGCAGTATTTT.

About this clonotype: Because the CDR3 is missing its conserved closing phenylalanine or tryptophan, this is likely a read error. It is unclear where the CDR3 begins or ends on the DNA, so no DNA is shown, and the CDR3 is as TCRdb lists it. This chain links TRBV28 with TRBJ2-1; TRBD2, as called in the table, went unchecked against the DNA. The CDR3 adds up to 12 amino acids, both ends counted. Germline CDR1 is MDHEN and CDR2 is SYDVKM. CDR3 protein: CASSLAGLAVVL.

This clonotype occurred a few times. The chain combines TRBV20-1 with TRBJ2-3; 9 nucleotides align to TRBD1. The CDR3 loop spans 13 amino acids. The V and J ends lost 6 bases and 5 bases, in that order; junction bases with no gene match: 6. Germline CDR1 and CDR2: DFQATT and SNEGSKA (reference sequence). CDR3 protein: CSALQGAGDTQYF. In nucleotides, the CDR3 is TGCAGTGCCCTACAGGGGGCAGGAGATACGCAGTATTTT.

In nucleotides, the CDR3 is TGTGCCAGCAGTTTTGCGGACCTCACAGATACGCAGTATTTT. It yields the protein CASSFADLTDTQYF. This chain links TRBV12-3 or TRBV12-4 with TRBJ2-3, with D uncertain. The CDR3 is 14 amino acids. V gave up 3 bases and J gave up 2 bases, with 9 bases separating them.

This clonotype occurred a few times. The V gene is TRBV11-2, the J gene TRBJ2-1, with D uncertain. The CDR3 loop spans 12 amino acids. V was shortened by 6 bases and J by 5 bases, with 8 bases between the two germline ends. Germline V CDR1 and CDR2: SGHAT, FQNNGV. The CDR3 reads CASRLDHNEQFF. The CDR3 coding sequence is TGTGCCAGCAGGCTGGACCACAATGAGCAGTTCTTC.

The sample holds many counts of this clonotype. V usage is TRBV12-3 or TRBV12-4 and J usage is TRBJ1-1; the D gene is possibly TRBD1 (6 bases). V was pared by 5 bases and J by 6 bases, with 16 bases between. This CDR3 comprises 14 residues. The CDR3 coding sequence is TGTGCCAGCAGTACCCGGACGGGGGGCGCTGAAGCTTTCTTT. This sequence encodes CASSTRTGGAEAFF.

The table lists this clonotype with many counts. The chain has TRBV7-9 and TRBJ2-7, with TRBD1 matching over 8 bases. Germline CDR1 and CDR2: SEHNR and FQNEAQ (reference sequence). Trimming took 0 bases from V and 5 from J; bases not matched to a gene: 3. The CDR3 covers 14 residues. CDR3 region: CASSLAGQANEQYF. Written as DNA, the CDR3 is TGTGCCAGCAGCTTAGCGGGACAGGCTAACGAGCAGTACTTC.

This clonotype was seen a handful of times. The chain recombines TRBV5-1 with TRBJ2-5; 7 bases agree with TRBD2. The germline V gene encodes CDR1 SGHRS and CDR2 YFSETQ. This CDR3 is 15 amino acids long. V was pared by 4 bases and J by 5 bases, with 11 bases of the junction left unmatched. The DNA for the CDR3 is TGCGCCAGCAGCGGCAATAGCGGGCCGAGGGAGACCCAGTACTTC. Encoded protein: CASSGNSGPRETQYF.

Ten or more counts support this clonotype. J is TRBJ2-1 and V is TRBV12-3 or TRBV12-4; 8 nucleotides align to TRBD1. Trimming took 3 bases from V and 4 from J; bases not matched to a gene: 5. This CDR3 is 15 amino acids long. The chain's CDR3 is CASSFGTGPYNEQFF. The CDR3 DNA reads TGTGCCAGCAGTTTTGGGACAGGCCCTTACAATGAGCAGTTCTTC.

This clonotype appeared a single time. The V call is TRBV12-3 or TRBV12-4, the J call TRBJ2-1; D call uncertain. Between the trimmed V and J ends, which lost 7 bases and 10 bases, there was a span of 17 bases. This CDR3 is built from 13 residues. CDR3 DNA: TGTGCCAGCATCGCTCCCGGGTTGAGGGAGCAGTTCTTC. Translating gives CASIAPGLREQFF.

The chain has TRBV7-6 and TRBJ2-1; 10 positions agree with TRBD2. J lost 6 bases, V lost 5 bases, and 10 bases had no gene match. CDR1 is SGHVS, CDR2 FNYEAQ, per germline. CDR3 size: 16 residues. The CDR3 sequence is CASSLGLAGARNEQFF. In DNA, the CDR3 is TGTGCCAGCAGCCTGGGTCTAGCGGGAGCTCGCAATGAGCAGTTCTTC.

This clonotype occurred a few times. The CDR3 sequence is CASSLGGGQDEQYV. The CDR3 bases are TGCGCCAGCAGCTTGGGGGGCGGGCAAGACGAGCAGTACGTC. The V and J genes are TRBV5-1 and TRBJ2-7; D tentatively fits TRBD1 or TRBD2 (5 bases each). V lost 0 bases and J lost 5, with 12 bases in between. The germline V gene has CDR1 SGHRS and CDR2 YFSETQ. The CDR3 runs 14 residues.

This clonotype has just a few counts. The V call is TRBV12-3 or TRBV12-4, the J call TRBJ1-5, with 10 positions matching TRBD1. V lost 4 bases to trimming and J lost 4 bases; unmatched junction nucleotides: 7. This CDR3 contains 16 residues. The CDR3 nucleotides read TGTGCCAGCAGTTCGGGACAGGGGTCATTAAATCAGCCCCAGCATTTT. Its translation: CASSSGQGSLNQPQHF.

This clonotype was observed many times. The genes are TRBV7-2 and TRBJ2-5, with D unclear. This CDR3 comprises 13 residues. Trimming removed 0 bases from V and 3 bases from J, with 5 bases in between. Germline V gives CDR1 SGHTA, CDR2 FQGNSA. The CDR3 nucleotides are TGTGCCAGCAGCTTAGCGACCGAAGAGACCCAGTACTTC. As protein: CASSLATEETQYF.

This chain uses TRBV12-3 or TRBV12-4 with TRBJ1-4, with 8 nucleotides matching TRBD1. V trimming: 6 bases; J trimming: 3 bases; junction bases outside the gene matches: 3. This CDR3 has 14 residues. The CDR3 DNA follows: TGTGCCAGCAGGCCGACAGGGGCTAATGAAAAACTGTTTTTT. Translating gives CASRPTGANEKLFF.

This clonotype was counted many times. The V and J genes are TRBV2 and TRBJ1-1; 9 bases align to TRBD1. The CDR3 consists of 13 residues. CDR1 and CDR2 (germline): SNHLY, FYNNEI. Unmatched junction bases numbered 0, after V lost 1 base and J lost 6 bases. For the CDR3, the DNA is TGTGCCAGCAGTGAAGACAGGGGGCCTGAAGCTTTCTTT. The encoded protein is CASSEDRGPEAFF.

This clonotype was seen only a few times. The chain couples TRBV10-3 to TRBJ1-2; tentative D call: TRBD1 (6 bases). There are 16 residues in the CDR3. V was pared by 2 bases and J by 2 bases, with 15 bases between. The germline CDR1 and CDR2 sequences are ENHRY and SYGVKD. The CDR3 nucleotides read TGTGCCATCAGTGAGGGTTGGACAGACCCAAACTATGGCTACACCTTC. It yields the protein CAISEGWTDPNYGYTF.

The rearrangement links TRBV19 to TRBJ1-5; tentatively, D is TRBD1 (5 bases). Per the germline V gene, CDR1 is LNHDA and CDR2 is SQIVND (reference sequence). The CDR3 has 16 amino acids. V shed 3 bases and J shed 0 bases, with 12 bases lying between them. This CDR3 reads CASSMGLVISNQPQHF. DNA of the CDR3: TGTGCCAGTAGTATGGGGCTGGTTATTAGCAATCAGCCCCAGCATTTT.

The V and J genes are TRBV4-3 and TRBJ2-7, with 8 nucleotides matching TRBD1. There are 13 residues in the CDR3. The trim removed 4 bases at V and 6 bases at J, leaving 5 bases unmatched. Germline V lookup: CDR1 LGHNA, CDR2 YSLEER. The CDR3 nucleotides are TGCGCCAGCAGCCCCGGACAGGGAGGCGAGCAGTACTTC. The encoded protein is CASSPGQGGEQYF.

A few counts support this clonotype. The chain has TRBV12-3 or TRBV12-4 and TRBJ1-4; 8 positions agree with TRBD1. This CDR3 region has 13 residues. V lost 5 bases to trimming and J lost 8 bases; unmatched junction nucleotides: 4. The CDR3 here is CASSLGTGEKLFF. CDR3 DNA sequence: TGTGCCAGCAGTCTAGGGACAGGAGAAAAACTGTTTTTT.

The rearrangement links TRBV3-1 to TRBJ2-1; no clear D. The CDR3 is made up of 15 amino acids. V was cut by 1 base and J by 5 bases, with 12 bases left in between. Germline CDR1 and CDR2: LGHDT and YNNKEL (reference sequence). CDR3 bases: TGTGCCAGCAGCCAAGTAGTGGGAACTCACAATGAGCAGTTCTTC. It yields the protein CASSQVVGTHNEQFF.